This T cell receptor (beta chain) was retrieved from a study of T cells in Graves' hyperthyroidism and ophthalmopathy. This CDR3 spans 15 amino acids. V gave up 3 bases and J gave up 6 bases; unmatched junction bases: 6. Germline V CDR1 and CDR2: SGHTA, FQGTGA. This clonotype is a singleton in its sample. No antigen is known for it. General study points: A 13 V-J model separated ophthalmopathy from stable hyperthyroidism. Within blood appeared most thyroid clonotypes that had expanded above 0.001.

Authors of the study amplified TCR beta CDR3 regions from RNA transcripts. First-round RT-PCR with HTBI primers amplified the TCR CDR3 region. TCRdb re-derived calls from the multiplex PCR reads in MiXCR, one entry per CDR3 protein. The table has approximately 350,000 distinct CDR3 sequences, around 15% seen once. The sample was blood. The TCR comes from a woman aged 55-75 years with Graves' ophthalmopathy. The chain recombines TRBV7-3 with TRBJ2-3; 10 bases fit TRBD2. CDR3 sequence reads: CASSFLAGVEDTQYF. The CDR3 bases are TGTGCCAGCAGCTTTCTAGCGGGAGTCGAGGATACGCAGTATTTT.